This entry lists 4 T cell receptor beta chains sequenced from one sample in a study of cytomegalovirus exposure and HLA in healthy donors. Primers for the PCR totalled 60 Vbeta and 13 Jbeta. Method: immunoSEQ multiplex PCR; TCRdb's copy keeps in-frame clones and lacks some. Seen here are more than 100,000 clones, more than 55% observed once, and the top ten hold 1.5%. The sequenced sample was PBMCs. The origin of the receptors is a man between 18 and 29 years old in good health and CMV-seronegative.

In its sample, this clone was seen a few times. V gene TRBV2 combines with J gene TRBJ2-1; D might be TRBD1 (5 bases). Germline CDR1 SNHLY, CDR2 FYNNEI. This CDR3 region has 12 residues. Trimming stripped 11 bases from V and 3 bases from J, with 11 bases between. CDR3 in amino acids: CAVYRSYNEQFF. The CDR3 DNA is TGTGCCGTTTACAGGAGCTACAATGAGCAGTTCTTC.

The rearrangement uses TRBV29-1 and TRBJ1-2; 8 bases fit TRBD1. The CDR3 runs 16 residues. Germline CDR1 SQVTM, CDR2 ANQGSEA. V gave up 1 base and J gave up 2 bases; unmatched junction bases: 9. CDR3 region: CSVEAGQGGRNYGYTF. The CDR3 nucleotides are TGCAGCGTTGAAGCCGGACAGGGAGGAAGGAACTATGGCTACACCTTC.

The J gene is TRBJ1-5, the V gene TRBV7-9; perhaps TRBD1 as D (5 bases). CDR3 length: 13 amino acids. The V gene's germline CDR1 is SEHNR and CDR2 FQNEAQ (reference sequence). The V end was cut by 3 bases, the J end by 4 bases, with 7 bases between. The chain's CDR3 is CASSFGGNQPQHF. The CDR3 region has the DNA TGTGCCAGCAGCTTTGGGGGGAATCAGCCCCAGCATTTT.

This clone came up a few times. The chain links TRBV29-1 to TRBJ1-2, with 7 bases fitting TRBD1. Looked up from germline, CDR1 is SQVTM and CDR2 is ANQGSEA. CDR3 size: 12 residues. After removal of 6 bases from V and 4 bases from J, the junction contained 5 bases not matched to a gene. The CDR3 protein is CSVHRGFYGYTF. The CDR3 DNA reads TGCAGCGTGCACAGGGGATTCTATGGCTACACCTTC.